This is a list of T cell receptor beta chains from one sample in a study of TIL therapy for anti-PD-1-resistant metastatic lung cancer. Sequencing used immunoSEQ multiplex PCR; TCRdb keeps in-frame clones, though not all of them. The table has 45,000 to 75,000 clones, roughly two thirds seen once. Sequences were derived from blood, sampled at baseline. The receptors stem from a person aged 25 to 80 with non-small cell lung cancer. CDR3s include the opening cysteine and the closing phenylalanine or tryptophan. The order of the fields is D gene, V gene, clone size, J gene, CDR3 DNA, CDR3 protein. D genes are given only for firm matches. Some rows mark clone size as missing; the rest say once, few, many or name a class of expanded clone.

>TRBD2|TRBV5-1|-|TRBJ2-1
TGCGCCAGCACGGGACTAGCGGGAGTCAATGAGCAGTTCTTC
CASTGLAGVNEQFF
>-|TRBV6-1|once|TRBJ2-7
TGTGCCAGCGGGCGGTTCTCCTACGAGCAGTACTTC
CASGRFSYEQYF
>TRBD2|TRBV30|once|TRBJ2-3
TGTGCCTGGAGACTAGCGGGAGCCACAGATACGCAGTATTTT
CAWRLAGATDTQYF
>-|TRBV5-1|few|TRBJ2-5
TGCGCCAGCAGCTTGGGAACCGGCTTGGAGACCCAGTACTTC
CASSLGTGLETQYF
>-|TRBV7-9|-|TRBJ2-7
TGTGCCAGCAGCTCCCACCTAGGAGGGCAGTACTTC
CASSSHLGGQYF
>-|TRBV19|-|TRBJ1-2
TGTGCCAGTAGTATAGATCCAACAGCGAACTATGGCTACACCTTC
CASSIDPTANYGYTF
>TRBD1|TRBV6-5|few|TRBJ1-2
TGTGCCAGCAGGGAAACTACAGGGGACTATGGCTACACCTTC
CASRETTGDYGYTF
>TRBD2|TRBV5-1|-|TRBJ2-2
TGCGCCAGCAGCTTGGCTTCTAGCGGGACTTCTGGGGAGCTGTTTTTT
CASSLASSGTSGELFF
>-|TRBV6-1|-|TRBJ2-5
TGTGCCAGCAGTGAAGCGGGGGCCCGCATTCAAGAGACCCAGTACTTC
CASSEAGARIQETQYF
>-|TRBV5-6|few|TRBJ1-3
TGTGCCAGCAGCTTGGAGGGTGGGCCTGGAAACACCATATATTTT
CASSLEGGPGNTIYF
>-|TRBV5-6|-|TRBJ2-7
TGTGCCAGCAGCTTCGGGGGGCCCTCCTACGAGCAGTACTTC
CASSFGGPSYEQYF
>TRBD2|TRBV6-1|-|TRBJ2-7
TGTGCCAGCAGAGTAGCGGGGATCTACGAGCAGTACTTC
CASRVAGIYEQYF
>-|TRBV11-2|-|TRBJ1-1
TGTGCCAGCAGCTTAGTTCGGTGGGCTGAAGCTTTCTTT
CASSLVRWAEAFF
>-|TRBV6-4|-|TRBJ1-2
TGTGCCAGCAGTGACCCCGGAACGGGCTATGGCTACACCTTC
CASSDPGTGYGYTF
>-|TRBV7-2|few|TRBJ1-1
TGTGCCAGCAGGTTAAAGGACACTGAAGCTTTCTTT
CASRLKDTEAFF
>-|TRBV7-2|-|TRBJ2-1
TGTGCCAGCAGCTCCGGGCCCGGGGTCTACAATGAGCAGTTCTTC
CASSSGPGVYNEQFF
>-|TRBV5-1|-|TRBJ1-2
TGCGCCAGCAGCGTTGGGGGTTCTAACTATGGCTACACCTTC
CASSVGGSNYGYTF
>-|TRBV18|-|TRBJ2-3
TGTGCCAGCTCACTCGCCCTTGGGGGTTCAGATACGCAGTATTTT
CASSLALGGSDTQYF
>-|TRBV11-2|-|TRBJ1-1
TGTGCCAGCAGCTCGAGTTGGCGCACTGAAGCTTTCTTT
CASSSSWRTEAFF
>-|TRBV10-3|-|TRBJ1-5
TGTGCCATCAGTGAGTCGTCATCGTTGGGTGATCAGCCCCAGCATTTT
CAISESSSLGDQPQHF
>-|TRBV7-9|few|TRBJ2-5
TGTGCCAGCAGCCGCATCCAAGAGACCCAGTACTTC
CASSRIQETQYF
>TRBD2|TRBV5-6|-|TRBJ2-5
TGTGCCAGCAGCATAAGAGCGGGGTCCCTCGAAGAGACCCAGTACTTC
CASSIRAGSLEETQYF
>-|TRBV25-1|few|TRBJ1-1
TGTGCCAGCAGTCGACAGATCAACACTGAAGCTTTCTTT
CASSRQINTEAFF
>-|TRBV4-1|few|TRBJ2-7
TGCGCCAGCAGCCAAGAGCATGCGGGACTCTACGAGCAGTACTTC
CASSQEHAGLYEQYF
>-|TRBV20-1|few|TRBJ1-1
TGCAGTTGGGTCCGGAACACTGAAGCTTTCTTT
CSWVRNTEAFF
>TRBD2|TRBV13|-|TRBJ2-1
TGTGCCAGCAGCTTAGAAGCGTCGGGGGGAAATGAGCAGTTCTTC
CASSLEASGGNEQFF
>-|TRBV19|-|TRBJ2-1
TGTGCCAGTAGTATCGTAAGAGGCGGCAATGAGCAGTTCTTC
CASSIVRGGNEQFF
>TRBD2|TRBV7-7|-|TRBJ2-2
TGTGCTAGCAGCCCGACTAGCGGGAGCACCGGGGAGCTGTTTTTT
CASSPTSGSTGELFF
>-|TRBV5-4|-|TRBJ1-5
TGTGCCAGCAGCTTGGACAGAACTCAGCCCCAGCATTTT
CASSLDRTQPQHF
>-|TRBV5-6|once|TRBJ2-3
TGTGCCAGCAGCTTGGCCCCTATCATAGATACGCAGTATTTT
CASSLAPIIDTQYF
>-|TRBV5-1|-|TRBJ2-2
TGCGCCAGCAGCTTGGGACAGTCCGAGGGCGGGGAGCTGTTTTTT
CASSLGQSEGGELFF
>TRBD1|TRBV4-1|few|TRBJ1-5
TGCGCCAGCAGCGGGACAGTTAGCAATCAGCCCCAGCATTTT
CASSGTVSNQPQHF
>-|TRBV7-3|-|TRBJ2-7
TGTGCCAGCAGCTTATCGAGAAGGGACGAGCAGTACTTC
CASSLSRRDEQYF
>-|TRBV9|-|TRBJ2-2
TGTGCCAGCAGCGTACTGGGGGGTGCGGACGGGGAGCTGTTTTTT
CASSVLGGADGELFF
>-|TRBV6-1|-|TRBJ2-3
TGTGCCAGCAGTTACGGTGATACGCAGTATTTT
CASSYGDTQYF
>-|TRBV5-1|once|TRBJ2-5
TGCGCCAGCAGCTTGGCCGGGGTCGGAGAGACCCAGTACTTC
CASSLAGVGETQYF
>-|TRBV5-1|-|TRBJ2-1
TGCGCCAGCAGCCCATATGGGCGGAGTGAGCAGTTCTTC
CASSPYGRSEQFF
>-|TRBV7-8|-|TRBJ2-5
TGTGCCAGCAGCTTAACCCGGGAGACCCAGTACTTC
CASSLTRETQYF
>-|TRBV6-5|-|TRBJ1-1
TGTGCCAGCAGTTACAGGGGGACCACTGAAGCTTTCTTT
CASSYRGTTEAFF
>-|TRBV28|-|TRBJ1-1
TGTGCCAGCAGTTTAGGCAGGAACACTGAAGCTTTCTTT
CASSLGRNTEAFF
>TRBD1|TRBV6-6|-|TRBJ1-1
TGTGCCAGCAGTTACTCTCAGGGGGCCCCTGAAGCTTTCTTT
CASSYSQGAPEAFF
>TRBD1|TRBV27|-|TRBJ2-7
TGTGCCAGCAGTTTATCCGGGACAGCCTACTACGAGCAGTACTTC
CASSLSGTAYYEQYF
>TRBD1|TRBV19|-|TRBJ1-5
TGTGCCAGTAGTTCCTCCCTCACAGGGGGGGAACAGCCCCAGCATTTT
CASSSSLTGGEQPQHF
>TRBD1|TRBV7-8|few|TRBJ1-2
TGTGCCAGCAGCTTGACAGGGTATGGCTACACCTTC
CASSLTGYGYTF
>-|TRBV7-8|-|TRBJ2-7
TGTGCCAGCAGCTTAGCGACGGGGCGCGGCTACGAGCAGTACTTC
CASSLATGRGYEQYF
>-|TRBV6-6|-|TRBJ1-5
TGTGCCAGCAGTTACTGGGGGCAACGTCAGCCCCAGCATTTT
CASSYWGQRQPQHF
>TRBD2|TRBV5-1|-|TRBJ2-5
TGCGCCAGCAGCTCCGGGACTAGCGAAGAGACCCAGTACTTC
CASSSGTSEETQYF
>-|TRBV7-9|-|TRBJ1-5
TGTGCCAGCAGCTTAGGGCGAGGGGAGATCGGCAATCAGCCCCAGCATTTT
CASSLGRGEIGNQPQHF
>TRBD2|TRBV6-1|-|TRBJ2-5
TGTGCCTGTCGACTAGCGGGGGGCAGAGAGACCCAGTACTTC
CACRLAGGRETQYF
>TRBD2|TRBV13|-|TRBJ2-3
TGTGCCAGCAGCTTAGAGGTCGTAGCGGGGGGATTCACAGATACGCAGTATTTT
CASSLEVVAGGFTDTQYF
>-|TRBV7-3|-|TRBJ1-4
TGTGCCAGCAGCTTAAAACCCGCGACTAATGAAAAACTGTTTTTT
CASSLKPATNEKLFF
>-|TRBV29-1|-|TRBJ2-7
TGCAGCTTCCGGGGGAGACAGGCCTACGAGCAGTACTTC
CSFRGRQAYEQYF
>-|TRBV2|-|TRBJ1-1
TGTGCCAGCAGTCGAACGGGACCCCATTTGAACACTGAAGCTTTCTTT
CASSRTGPHLNTEAFF
>TRBD1|TRBV13|-|TRBJ2-7
TGTGCCAGCAGCTTACAGGGGGCAAAGCAGTACTTC
CASSLQGAKQYF
>-|TRBV15|-|TRBJ2-3
TGTGCCACCAGCAGAGATCAGGGATCGGCAGATACGCAGTATTTT
CATSRDQGSADTQYF
>-|TRBV5-1|-|TRBJ1-2
TGCGCCAGCAGCCCAGGGTATGGCTACACCTTC
CASSPGYGYTF
>-|TRBV19|-|TRBJ2-3
TGTGCCAGTAGTATAGCTGGGGGCGGATACGATACGCAGTATTTT
CASSIAGGGYDTQYF
>TRBD1|TRBV5-1|few|TRBJ1-1
TGCGCCAGCGCGGACAGGGGAAGGACTGAAGCTTTCTTT
CASADRGRTEAFF
>TRBD2|TRBV7-3|few|TRBJ2-3
TGTGCCAGCAGCTTAAGCCCCTTGGGAAGCGGGAGAGATACGCAGTATTTT
CASSLSPLGSGRDTQYF
>-|TRBV5-4|-|TRBJ2-7
TGTGCCAGCAGCGTAGGGGGCGAGCAGTACTTC
CASSVGGEQYF